This paragraph covers one T cell receptor (beta chain) sequence. Original analysis: Amplification of reference gene primers provided the estimated nucleated cell counts. Libraries were prepared by immunoSEQ multiplex PCR; TCRdb keeps only in-frame clonotypes and omits some of them. The V and J calls and clone size were taken over from that table, and D and trimming were inferred from the DNA. The repertoire has 300,000 to 400,000 clones, roughly 85% of them found once; the top ten carry about 4%. The CDR3 consists of 14 residues. The V end was cut by 2 bases, the J end by 1 base, with 8 bases between. Germline V gene lookup returns CDR1 SGHTA and CDR2 FQGNSA. The sample originates from a study of blood T cell repertoires in COVID-19. Study summary: Whether acute or convalescent, the COVID-19 samples came from the United States, Italy and Spain.

Participants were aged about 18 to 100 years from about two dozen US areas. Assignments of participants to cohorts depended upon their own reported clinical history. This receptor was taken from a woman aged 40 to 50 with acute COVID-19. The sequenced sample consisted of PBMCs or T cells enriched from blood (not recorded which). This chain connects TRBV7-2 to TRBJ1-1; D call uncertain. This CDR3 reads CASSLSWQNTEAFF. The CDR3, as DNA: TGTGCCAGCAGCTTAAGTTGGCAGAACACTGAAGCTTTCTTT.